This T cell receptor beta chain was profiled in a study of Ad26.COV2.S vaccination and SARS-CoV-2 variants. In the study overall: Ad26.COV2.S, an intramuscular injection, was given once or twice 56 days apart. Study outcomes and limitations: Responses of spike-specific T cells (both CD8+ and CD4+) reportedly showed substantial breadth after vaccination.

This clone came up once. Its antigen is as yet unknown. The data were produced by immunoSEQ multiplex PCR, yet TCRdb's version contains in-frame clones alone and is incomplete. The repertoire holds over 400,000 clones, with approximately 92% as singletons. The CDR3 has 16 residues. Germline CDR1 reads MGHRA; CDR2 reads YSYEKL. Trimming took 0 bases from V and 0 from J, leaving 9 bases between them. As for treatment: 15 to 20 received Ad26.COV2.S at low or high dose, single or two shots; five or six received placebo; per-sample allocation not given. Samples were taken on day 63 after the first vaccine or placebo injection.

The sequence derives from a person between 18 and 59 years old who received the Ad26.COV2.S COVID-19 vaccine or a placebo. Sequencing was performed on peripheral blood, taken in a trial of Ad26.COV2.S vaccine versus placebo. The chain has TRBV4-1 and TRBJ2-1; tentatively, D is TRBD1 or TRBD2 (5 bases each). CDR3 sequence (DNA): TGCGCCAGCAGCCAAGATATGGGGGTCTCCTACAATGAGCAGTTCTTC. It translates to CASSQDMGVSYNEQFF.